These 31 T cell receptor beta chains were sequenced from one sample in a study of molecular identifiers for immune sequencing clone quantification. One entry per CDR3 protein results from TCRdb running MiXCR on the PCR reads. The table shows 60,000 to 70,000 distinct CDR3 sequences, with approximately 18% occurring only once. Sequencing used naive CD8+ T cells from blood, with Jurkat cell RNA spiked in. Described subset: FACS-sorted CD8+CD4-CCR7+CD45RA+ naive T cells. The receptors come from a human donor in good health. Some libraries in this study had Jurkat cell RNA spiked in.

Concerning this clonotype: Just one base apart from a much larger clone, this may be a read error. The chain joins TRBV13 to TRBJ2-1, with TRBD2 matching 9 bases. CDR1 is PRHDT and CDR2 is FYEKMQ in the germline V gene (reference sequence). J gave up 7 bases and V 5 bases, and 12 bases lay outside the gene matches. The CDR3 contains 16 residues. This CDR3 is CASSLPGAGGPNEQFF. DNA for the CDR3: TGTGCCAGCAGCCTCCCGGGGGCGGGAGGGCCTAATGAGCAGTTCTTC.

At least ten counts were recorded for this clonotype. The genes are TRBV2 and TRBJ1-5; no definite D call. Germline CDR1 and CDR2: SNHLY and FYNNEI. V lost 2 bases, J lost 0 bases, and 5 bases lay in between. The CDR3 is 14 amino acids. The CDR3, as DNA: TGTGCCAGCAGTGAAAGGACTAGCAATCAGCCCCAGCATTTT. It is translated as CASSERTSNQPQHF.

This clonotype was observed at least ten times. The CDR3 nucleotides are TGTGCCAGCAGCTTGGACACCTATAATTCACCCCTCCACTTT. The encoded protein is CASSLDTYNSPLHF. The chain links TRBV7-9 to TRBJ1-6, with a possible D match to TRBD1 (5 bases). Trimming removed 3 bases from V and 2 bases from J, with 5 bases in between. This CDR3 is built from 14 residues. Germline V gives CDR1 SEHNR, CDR2 FQNEAQ (reference sequence).

This clonotype was counted many times. The rearrangement links TRBV5-1 to TRBJ2-7, with D possibly being TRBD2 (6 bases). V lost 0 bases to trimming and J lost 0 bases, with 13 bases between them. Germline CDR1 SGHRS, CDR2 YFSETQ. The CDR3 is made up of 16 amino acids. In DNA form, the CDR3 reads TGCGCCAGCAGCTTGGATAAGTACGGGAGCTCCTACGAGCAGTACTTC. Translation gives CASSLDKYGSSYEQYF. The full variable domain, in which reference TRBV5-1 and TRBJ2-7 provide the parts outside the CDR3, is KAGVTQTPRYLIKTRGQQVTLSCSPISGHRSVSWYQQTPGQGLQFLFEYFSETQRNKGNFPGRFSGRQFSNSRSEMNVSTLELGDSALYLCASSLDKYGSSYEQYFGPGTRLTVT.

This clonotype was counted many times. The genes are TRBV6-5 and TRBJ2-1; perhaps TRBD2 as D (6 bases). CDR1 MNHEY and CDR2 SVGAGI come from the germline V gene. Trimming shortened V by 5 bases and J by 0 bases, and 14 bases separated the two germline ends. CDR3 length: 16 residues. The CDR3 loop reads CASSPRRESSYNEQFF. CDR3 in DNA: TGTGCCAGCAGTCCCCGACGGGAGAGCTCCTACAATGAGCAGTTCTTC.

At least ten counts were recorded for this clonotype. The rearrangement links TRBV20-1 to TRBJ2-1, with D tentatively TRBD2 (6 bases). In germline, CDR1 is DFQATT, CDR2 SNEGSKA (reference sequence). Trimming left V 6 bases short and J 8 bases short, with 20 bases between. The CDR3 has 14 residues. The CDR3 protein is CSAPKLVTGDEQFF. CDR3 DNA sequence: TGCAGTGCGCCGAAATTAGTCACGGGGGATGAGCAGTTCTTC.

This clonotype was detected ten times or more. The chain combines TRBV20-1 with TRBJ2-1, with 8 bases matching TRBD2. Trimming cost V 6 bases and J 3 bases; bases outside gene matches: 7. CDR1 is DFQATT and CDR2 is SNEGSKA in the germline V gene (reference sequence). This CDR3 has 14 amino acids. The CDR3 region is CSAATSGNYNEQFF. The CDR3 DNA sequence: TGCAGTGCCGCTACTAGCGGAAACTACAATGAGCAGTTCTTC.

This clonotype was found many times. This chain joins TRBV7-8 and TRBJ2-7, with unresolved D. Germline CDR1 and CDR2: SGHVS and FQNEAQ. The CDR3 is made up of 15 amino acids. The ends were cut back, 5 bases at V and 0 bases at J, with 14 bases in the middle. In nucleotides, the CDR3 is TGTGCCAGCAGCCCCCCGGTCCCGGGCTCCTACGAGCAGTACTTC. This translates into CASSPPVPGSYEQYF.

This clonotype was recorded at least ten times. The chain uses TRBV7-9 and TRBJ2-3; possible D gene TRBD1, 5 bases. CDR1 and CDR2 (germline): SEHNR, FQNEAQ (reference sequence). The V end lost 1 base, the J end lost 2 bases, and 10 bases lay between the germline ends. CDR3 length: 15 residues. This chain's CDR3 is CASSLGAGNTDTQYF. The CDR3 nucleotides read TGTGCCAGCAGCTTAGGTGCAGGGAACACAGATACGCAGTATTTT. Full variable domain (outside the CDR3, taken from reference TRBV7-9 and TRBJ2-3): DTGVSQNPRHKITKRGQNVTFRCDPISEHNRLYWYRQTLGQGPEFLTYFQNEAQLEKSRLLSDRFSAERPKGSFSTLEIQRTEQGDSAMYLCASSLGAGNTDTQYFGPGTRLTVL.

In its sample, this clonotype was seen many times. The rearrangement uses TRBV6-5 and TRBJ2-1, with a tentative D call TRBD2 (6 bases). The V end was cut by 2 bases, the J end by 5 bases, with 16 bases between. Looked up from germline, CDR1 is MNHEY and CDR2 is SVGAGI. The CDR3 length is 16 residues. The CDR3 DNA follows: TGTGCCAGCAGTTACGGAACGGAGGGCCTAGACAATGAGCAGTTCTTC. Protein: CASSYGTEGLDNEQFF.

Of note for this clonotype: This sequence may be a read error, since a much larger clone differs from it by one base. The chain carries TRBV15 and TRBJ1-5, with D uncertain. There are 15 residues in the CDR3. CDR1 is LNHNV and CDR2 is YYDKDF in the germline V gene (reference sequence). The ends were cut back, 5 bases at V and 6 bases at J, with 17 bases in the middle. CDR3: CATSGSRGGTQPQHF. The CDR3 bases are TGTGCCACCAGCGGGAGTCGGGGTGGCACTCAGCCCCAGCATTTT.

For this clonotype: Given the absence of the conserved phenylalanine or tryptophan at the CDR3 end, a read error is likely. This chain uses TRBV19 with TRBJ1-1; D unclear. Germline V gives CDR1 LNHDA, CDR2 SQIVND (reference sequence). The CDR3 contains 12 residues. The CDR3 DNA follows: TGTGCCAGTAGTATAGGTCTTTCTGAGGCTTTCCTT. It encodes CASSIGLSEAFL.

With respect to this clonotype: A read error may be the cause here, since a much bigger clone is one base away. The chain carries TRBV27 and TRBJ2-7; TRBD1 matches 7 bases. Germline V gives CDR1 MNHEY, CDR2 SMNVEV (reference sequence). The V and J ends lost 7 bases and 2 bases, in that order; junction bases with no gene match: 11. There are 15 residues in the CDR3. CDR3 nucleotides: TGTGCCAGCAACTCCAAGGGACAGTATCCCTACGAGCAGTACTTC. Its translation is CASNSKGQYPYEQYF.

This clonotype showed up many times. CDR3 sequence reads: CASRGGLAGDGELFF. CDR3 coding DNA: TGTGCCAGCAGGGGGGGACTAGCGGGAGACGGGGAGCTGTTTTTT. V gene TRBV27 combines with J gene TRBJ2-2, with TRBD2 identical over 14 bases. Germline CDR1 reads MNHEY; CDR2 reads SMNVEV (reference sequence). Trimming cost V 6 bases and J 7 bases; bases outside gene matches: 4. The CDR3 length is 15 residues.

This chain links TRBV11-3 with TRBJ2-6; the match to TRBD1 covers 7 bases. This CDR3 has 18 amino acids. Per germline, CDR1 SGHNT and CDR2 YENEEA. J was trimmed by 1 base and V by 4 bases; bases with no gene match: 10. CDR3 nucleotide sequence: TGTGCCAGCAGCTCTAGATCCGGGACAGAGTCTGGGGCCAACGTCCTGACTTTC. It specifies CASSSRSGTESGANVLTF.

This chain uses TRBV19 with TRBJ1-5, with 7 bases aligning to TRBD1. CDR1 is LNHDA and CDR2 is SQIVND in the germline V gene (reference sequence). V lost 4 bases, J lost 5 bases, and 5 bases stayed unmatched. The CDR3 sequence is 14 residues long. CDR3 region: CASSKGTDYQPQHF. The CDR3 nucleotides are TGTGCCAGTAGTAAAGGGACAGATTATCAGCCCCAGCATTTT.

Ten or more counts support this clonotype. This chain uses TRBV9 with TRBJ2-3; D remains unclear. Germline CDR1 SGDLS, CDR2 YYNGEE. Deletions cut 4 bases from V and 0 bases from J, with 6 bases between. The CDR3 loop spans 13 amino acids. The CDR3 region is CASSPHSTDTQYF. CDR3 bases: TGTGCCAGCAGCCCCCACAGCACAGATACGCAGTATTTT. Filled out from reference TRBV9 and TRBJ2-3, the complete variable domain reads DSGVTQTPKHLITATGQRVTLRCSPRSGDLSVYWYQQSLDQGLQFLIQYYNGEERAKGNILERFSAQQFPDLHSELNLSSLELGDSALYFCASSPHSTDTQYFGPGTRLTVL.

At least ten counts were recorded for this clonotype. For the CDR3, the DNA is TGTGCCAGCACCTCCCCGTATGCGGATGGCTACACCTTC. This encodes CASTSPYADGYTF. V and J are TRBV7-9 and TRBJ1-2; D gene uncertain. Germline loops: CDR1 SEHNR, CDR2 FQNEAQ (reference sequence). V was trimmed by 7 bases and J by 6 bases, leaving 15 bases between them. The CDR3 contains 13 residues. Combining the CDR3 with reference TRBV7-9 and TRBJ1-2 gives the whole variable domain DTGVSQNPRHKITKRGQNVTFRCDPISEHNRLYWYRQTLGQGPEFLTYFQNEAQLEKSRLLSDRFSAERPKGSFSTLEIQRTEQGDSAMYLCASTSPYADGYTFGSGTRLTVV.

The table lists this clonotype with a few counts. One end of the junction is discordant with germline, which a read error may explain. CDR3 in DNA: TGTGCCAGCCGAGCGGGACTAGCCTTACCCCCCTCCTACAATGAGCGGTTCTTC. Amino acid sequence: CASRAGLALPPSYNERFF. The chain couples TRBV19 to TRBJ2-1; 9 bases fit TRBD2. Germline V lookup: CDR1 LNHDA, CDR2 SQIVND (reference sequence). The CDR3 is made up of 18 amino acids.

This clonotype was picked up many times. This chain uses TRBV10-3 with TRBJ2-1; no firm D call. Trimming left V 3 bases short and J 7 bases short, with 10 bases between. This CDR3 has 13 amino acids. Germline lookup yields CDR1 ENHRY and CDR2 SYGVKD. The CDR3 DNA reads TGTGCCATCAGTGATTCGTCCCCGAATGAGCAGTTCTTC. This translates into CAISDSSPNEQFF.

This clonotype was counted ten times or more. The V gene is TRBV5-4, the J gene TRBJ2-2; a possible D gene is TRBD2 (5 bases). The CDR3 is made up of 13 amino acids. The V end lost 0 bases, the J end lost 5 bases, and 5 bases lay between the germline ends. Germline CDR1 and CDR2: SGHNT and YYREEE (reference sequence). DNA of the CDR3: TGTGCCAGCAGCTTGGGAGGGACCGGGGAGCTGTTTTTT. Its translation: CASSLGGTGELFF.

A remark on this clonotype: Being one base from a much bigger clone, this may be a read error. The chain couples TRBV7-6 to TRBJ2-5, with D possibly matching TRBD1 (5 bases). Germline V CDR1 and CDR2: SGHVS, FNYEAQ. This CDR3 has 16 amino acids. The CDR3 loop reads CAGSLSPGRYQETQYF. CDR3 nucleotide sequence: TGTGCCGGCAGCTTAAGTCCAGGGCGGTACCAAGAGACCCAGTACTTC.

This clonotype was picked up a small number of times. This sequence joins TRBV19 and TRBJ1-2; no reliable D call. This CDR3 has 13 residues. From germline, CDR1 is LNHDA and CDR2 SQIVND (reference sequence). Trimming took 5 bases from V and 6 from J, leaving 13 bases between them. DNA of the CDR3: TGTGCCAGTAGTTGGGGAGGATGGAATGGCTACACCTTC. Translation gives CASSWGGWNGYTF.

On this clonotype: With a much larger clone just one base away, this may be a read error. This chain uses TRBV7-8 with TRBJ2-5; D tentatively fits TRBD1 or TRBD2 (6 bases each). With 8 bases removed from V and 2 bases from J, the gap between germline ends came to 21 bases. The CDR3 length is 16 residues. The germline V gene has CDR1 SGHVS and CDR2 FQNEAQ. The CDR3 DNA sequence: TGTGCCAGCGGCCCCGGGGGCCCTAGTAGGCAAGAGACCCAGTACTTC. Translated: CASGPGGPSRQETQYF.

This clonotype has ten or more counts. V and J are TRBV10-3 and TRBJ2-7; unclear D gene. V was cut by 3 bases and J by 5 bases, with 14 bases left in between. The CDR3 extends over 14 amino acids. Germline V gene data show CDR1 as ENHRY and CDR2 as SYGVKD. CDR3 protein: CAISDSSLANEQYF. CDR3 nucleotides: TGTGCCATCAGTGATTCGTCATTAGCTAACGAGCAGTACTTC.

The V and J genes are TRBV19 and TRBJ2-7; D is perhaps TRBD2 (5 bases). This CDR3 has 14 residues. From germline, CDR1 is LNHDA and CDR2 SQIVND (reference sequence). V was trimmed by 3 bases and J by 3 bases, leaving 12 bases between them. CDR3 nucleotides: TGTGCCAGTAGTATGGCGGAGGTTAGCTACGAGCAGTACTTC. It translates to CASSMAEVSYEQYF.

Concerning this clonotype: A much larger clone differs from this one at a single base, so this may be a read error. The genes are TRBV29-1 and TRBJ1-3; D ambiguous. CDR3 length: 14 amino acids. V lost 6 bases and J 2 bases, leaving 14 bases between the germline ends. Germline CDR1 SQVTM, CDR2 ANQGSEA. In nucleotides, the CDR3 is TGCAGCGTAGGCCCCCTAGCTGCTGGAAACACCATATATTTT. Amino acids: CSVGPLAAGNTIYF.

This clonotype occurred a few times. The junction shows a germline mismatch at one end, possibly a read error. V and J are TRBV7-6 and TRBJ2-1; 7 nucleotides match TRBD2. Germline CDR1 reads SGHVS; CDR2 reads FNYEAQ. The CDR3 loop spans 14 amino acids. The DNA of the CDR3 is TGTGCCAGCAGCTTAGCGGGAGGGCAGGATGAGCGGTTCTTC. Its protein product is CASSLAGGQDERFF.

Worth noting for this clonotype: This may stem from a read error, because a much larger clone lies one nucleotide away. The V gene is TRBV4-1, the J gene TRBJ2-1; 9 bases map to TRBD2. The V gene end was trimmed by 4 bases and the J gene end by 9 bases; junction bases not matched to a gene: 4. The CDR3 is made up of 13 amino acids. Germline values: CDR1 MGHRA, CDR2 YSYEKL. The chain's CDR3 is CASSPREGGEQFF. The CDR3 coding sequence is TGCGCCAGCAGCCCGCGGGAGGGCGGTGAGCAGTTCTTC.

This clonotype was observed many times. CDR3 loop: CSVDGLAGGDGRQETQYF. The CDR3 region has the DNA TGCAGCGTCGATGGACTAGCGGGAGGTGACGGTAGACAAGAGACCCAGTACTTC. The V call is TRBV29-1, the J call TRBJ2-5; 14 bases line up with TRBD2. Per the germline V gene, CDR1 is SQVTM and CDR2 is ANQGSEA. The CDR3 runs 18 residues. Trimming cost V 6 bases and J 2 bases; bases outside gene matches: 14.

CDR3: CASSLVRGLKTQYF. The CDR3 DNA is TGTGCCAGCAGCTTGGTCAGGGGGCTAAAGACCCAGTACTTC. The V call is TRBV5-6, the J call TRBJ2-5, with TRBD1 matching over 8 bases. V lost 0 bases, J lost 6 bases, and 4 bases stayed unmatched. This CDR3 contains 14 residues. Germline CDR1 reads SGHDT; CDR2 reads YYEEEE.